One sample yielded the 22 T cell receptor beta chains listed below, sequenced in a study of shared clonotypes between healthy human individuals (dated by TCRdb to the early 2020s). Libraries were constructed by the immunoSEQ multiplex PCR assay. This is the immuneACCESS table as TCRdb keeps it, with only in-frame sequences that have V and J called. A part of the clones is gone; compared with another copy, unresolved V genes explain less than half, and the rest is unexplained. This sample holds approximately 640,000 clones; more than 70% were observed only once. The ten most abundant clones make up less than 2% of the sample. Sequenced input: memory CD4+ T cells sorted from blood. The cell subset or site label corresponds to: CD45RA-negative fraction. The receptor set was obtained from a woman under 40 in good health.

CDR3 sequence (DNA): TGTGCCAGCAGTTCCCCCGGGACTAGCGGCCTATCTTCTGGGGCCAACGTCCTGACTTTC. It yields the protein CASSSPGTSGLSSGANVLTF. The J gene is TRBJ2-6, the V gene TRBV27; 11 bases are a match to TRBD2. Germline loops: CDR1 MNHEY, CDR2 SMNVEV (reference sequence). This CDR3 spans 20 amino acids. V shed 4 bases, J shed 1 base, and the junction held 12 bases outside the gene matches. The whole variable domain, remainder taken from reference TRBV27 and TRBJ2-6, is EAQVTQNPRYLITVTGKKLTVTCSQNMNHEYMSWYRQDPGLGLRQIYYSMNVEVTDKGDVPEGYKVSRKEKRNFPLILESPSPNQTSLYFCASSSPGTSGLSSGANVLTFGAGSRLTVL.

V and J are TRBV11-2 and TRBJ2-1; TRBD2 aligns across 10 bases. The CDR3 contains 15 residues. V dropped 5 bases and J dropped 6; count of bases not matched to a gene: 7. Germline V gene lookup returns CDR1 SGHAT and CDR2 FQNNGV. The CDR3 here is CASSPTGLAINEQFF. The DNA of the CDR3 is TGTGCCAGCAGCCCGACGGGACTAGCGATCAATGAGCAGTTCTTC.

This clone was recorded a few times. The rearrangement joins TRBV2 to TRBJ2-1, with 7 bases fitting TRBD2. The junction had 4 bases not matched to a gene; V was cut back by 3 bases and J by 2 bases. The CDR3 contains 15 residues. The germline CDR1 and CDR2 sequences are SNHLY and FYNNEI. Here the CDR3 DNA reads TGTGCCAGCAGTGACGCCGCGGGAGCCTACAATGAGCAGTTCTTC. Protein: CASSDAAGAYNEQFF.

This chain connects TRBV19 to TRBJ2-2, with TRBD1 matching 8 bases. V was pared by 2 bases and J by 1 base, with 6 bases of the junction left unmatched. The V gene's germline CDR1 is LNHDA and CDR2 SQIVND (reference sequence). The CDR3 spans 17 residues. CDR3 DNA: TGTGCCAGTAGTATAATAGGACAGGGAGGGAACACCGGGGAGCTGTTTTTT. As protein: CASSIIGQGGNTGELFF.

This clone showed up just once. The rearrangement uses TRBV11-2 and TRBJ2-6; D remains ambiguous. The CDR3 contains 15 residues. Germline assignment: CDR1 SGHAT and CDR2 FQNNGV. The germline V and J ends were trimmed by 5 bases and 0 bases, with 8 bases remaining between them. The CDR3: CASSPQISGANVLTF. CDR3 DNA sequence: TGTGCCAGCAGCCCTCAGATCTCTGGGGCCAACGTCCTGACTTTC.

The chain has TRBV1 and TRBJ2-5; the tabulated D call, TRBD1, remains unverified against the DNA. TRBV1 is reported as a pseudogene. The CDR3 sequence is 20 residues long. The CDR3 DNA sequence: TGCACCAGCAGCCAAGAAAGGGTACAGGGGGCGCCGAGTAGCATAGAGACCCAGTACTTC. It yields the protein CTSSQERVQGAPSSIETQYF.

V and J are TRBV30 and TRBJ2-5; 9 nucleotides align to TRBD2. V lost 1 base to trimming and J lost 5 bases; unmatched junction nucleotides: 11. The CDR3 spans 16 residues. In germline, CDR1 is GTSNPN, CDR2 SVGIG (reference sequence). Here the CDR3 DNA reads TGTGCCTGGAGTGCTAATAGCGGGAGAGATAGGGAGACCCAGTACTTC. Protein: CAWSANSGRDRETQYF.

This clone is a singleton in its sample. J is TRBJ2-3 and V is TRBV29-1, with D tentatively TRBD2 (6 bases). The CDR3 contains 15 residues. CDR1 SQVTM and CDR2 ANQGSEA come from the germline V gene. The CDR3 region is CRVQTVADSTDTQYF. In DNA form, the CDR3 reads TGCAGGGTCCAGACCGTAGCGGATAGCACAGATACGCAGTATTTT.

V is TRBV7-9 and J is TRBJ1-3; D gene ambiguous. Germline V gene lookup returns CDR1 SEHNR and CDR2 FQNEAQ (reference sequence). With 3 bases removed from V and 4 bases from J, the gap between germline ends came to 13 bases. The CDR3 loop spans 15 amino acids. The CDR3 sequence is CASSLFGTEGNTIYF. For the CDR3, the DNA is TGTGCCAGCAGCTTGTTTGGTACCGAAGGAAACACCATATATTTT.

This clone was detected only once. This could be a read error, since a much larger clone is one nucleotide away. Distinct nucleotide sequences in the sample also encode this CDR3. The J gene is TRBJ1-1, the V gene TRBV7-3; weak D call: TRBD1 (5 bases). This CDR3 comprises 13 residues. Germline lookup yields CDR1 SGHTA and CDR2 FQGTGA. The ends were cut back, 5 bases at V and 3 bases at J, with 10 bases in the middle. The CDR3 nucleotides are TGTGCCAGCAGCCCCCAGGGTGACACTGAAGCTTTCTTT. Translation gives CASSPQGDTEAFF.

V gene TRBV5-1 combines with J gene TRBJ1-1; 9 nucleotides align to TRBD1. This CDR3 has 13 amino acids. The V segment lost 4 bases and the J segment 4 bases; nucleotides outside the gene matches: 2. Germline CDR1 and CDR2: SGHRS and YFSETQ. As DNA, the CDR3 is TGCGCCAGCAGCATGGGACAGGGCACTGAAGCTTTCTTT. Amino acid sequence: CASSMGQGTEAFF.

J is TRBJ2-7 and V is TRBV4-2, with D perhaps TRBD2 (5 bases). Trimming took 1 base from V and 2 from J, leaving 9 bases between them. The CDR3 sequence is 14 residues long. The germline gives CDR1 LGHNA, CDR2 YNFKEQ. The CDR3 loop reads CASSQVKLAYEQYF. CDR3 in DNA: TGTGCCAGCAGCCAAGTTAAACTAGCCTACGAGCAGTACTTC.

This clone occurred a few times. The chain links TRBV6-1 to TRBJ2-7; TRBD1 or TRBD2 may be the D gene (5 bases each). CDR1 is MNHNS and CDR2 is SASEGT in the germline V gene. The CDR3 has 13 amino acids. The V end lost 7 bases, the J end lost 2 bases, and 12 bases lay between the germline ends. The CDR3 DNA follows: TGTGCCAGCACTAGGGACGGGACCTACGAGCAGTACTTC. It translates to CASTRDGTYEQYF.

The V gene is TRBV10-1, the J gene TRBJ2-1; D gene ambiguous. The CDR3 runs to 11 residues. Germline V gene lookup returns CDR1 WNHNN and CDR2 SYGVQD (reference sequence). V gave up 4 bases and J gave up 5 bases, with 3 bases separating them. For the CDR3, the DNA is TGCGCCAGCAGTGGAAACAATGAGCAGTTCTTC. This gives the protein CASSGNNEQFF.

This chain uses TRBV2 with TRBJ1-2, with D possibly TRBD1 on 6 matching bases. V lost 4 bases to trimming and J lost 2 bases, with 8 bases between them. CDR1 is SNHLY and CDR2 is FYNNEI in the germline V gene. The CDR3 spans 13 residues. The CDR3 reads CASSVQGNYGYTF. The CDR3, as DNA: TGTGCCAGCAGTGTGCAGGGGAACTATGGCTACACCTTC.

This chain uses TRBV11-2 with TRBJ2-7; 11 bases agree with TRBD2. V lost 3 bases and J lost 8; bases outside the gene matches: 9. This CDR3 is built from 15 residues. Germline CDR1 reads SGHAT; CDR2 reads FQNNGV. CDR3 sequence reads: CASSLQIAGGRQQYF. CDR3 DNA sequence: TGTGCCAGCAGCTTGCAAATAGCGGGAGGGCGGCAGCAGTACTTC.

The chain links TRBV7-9 to TRBJ2-5; D is unresolved. Germline assignment: CDR1 SEHNR and CDR2 FQNEAQ (reference sequence). This CDR3 has 13 residues. Trimming left V 3 bases short and J 0 bases short, with 5 bases between. CDR3 sequence reads: CASSFDNQETQYF. The CDR3 nucleotides read TGTGCCAGCAGCTTCGATAACCAAGAGACCCAGTACTTC.

This clone has just a few counts. This sequence joins TRBV11-3 and TRBJ2-2; D unresolved. This CDR3 comprises 15 residues. With 1 base removed from V and 3 bases from J, the gap between germline ends came to 9 bases. The germline gives CDR1 SGHNT, CDR2 YENEEA. The CDR3 is CASSLGRGDTGELFF. CDR3 nucleotide sequence: TGTGCCAGCAGCTTAGGGCGTGGGGACACCGGGGAGCTGTTTTTT.

In nucleotides, the CDR3 is TGTGCCATCAGCTCCGGGACGGCCTACGAGCAGTACTTC. Translating gives CAISSGTAYEQYF. The J gene is TRBJ2-7, the V gene TRBV10-3; possibly TRBD1 or TRBD2 for D (5 bases each). The length of the CDR3 is 13 residues. Trimming took off 6 bases at V and 2 bases at J, with 11 bases between the two ends. Germline assignment: CDR1 ENHRY and CDR2 SYGVKD.

The gene calls are TRBV15 and TRBJ1-2; no reliable D call. The CDR3 runs to 13 residues. Trimming left V 3 bases short and J 7 bases short, with 12 bases between. Per germline, CDR1 LNHNV and CDR2 YYDKDF (reference sequence). CDR3 residues: CATSSELGLGYTF. The CDR3 bases are TGTGCCACCAGCAGTGAGCTCGGGCTTGGCTACACCTTC.

The J gene is TRBJ1-5, the V gene TRBV11-2; 7 nucleotides match TRBD1. The CDR3 length is 14 residues. The V and J ends lost 5 bases and 4 bases, in that order; junction bases with no gene match: 5. Germline V gives CDR1 SGHAT, CDR2 FQNNGV. The CDR3: CASSTDRNNQPQHF. For the CDR3, the DNA is TGTGCCAGCAGCACGGACAGGAATAATCAGCCCCAGCATTTT. Using reference TRBV11-2 and TRBJ1-5 for the parts outside the CDR3, the full variable domain is EAGVAQSPRYKIIEKRQSVAFWCNPISGHATLYWYQQILGQGPKLLIQFQNNGVVDDSQLPKDRFSAERLKGVDSTLKIQPAKLEDSAVYLCASSTDRNNQPQHFGDGTRLSIL.

The chain joins TRBV4-1 to TRBJ1-4; D is possibly TRBD1 (5 bases). There are 16 residues in the CDR3. Germline lookup yields CDR1 MGHRA and CDR2 YSYEKL. Trimming cost V 0 bases and J 8 bases, with 16 bases left between them. The CDR3 here is CASSQEGGPGREKLFF. CDR3 coding DNA: TGCGCCAGCAGCCAAGAAGGCGGGCCAGGGCGGGAAAAACTGTTTTTT.